This T cell receptor beta chain emerged from a study of T cell repertoires in cytomegalovirus infection. The CDR3 extends over 14 amino acids. V lost 3 bases to trimming and J lost 7 bases, with 15 bases between them. Germline-derived CDR1 and CDR2 are LNHDA and SQIVND (reference sequence). TCRdb used MiXCR to reprocess the reads, holding one entry per CDR3 protein. The sample shows about 530,000 distinct CDR3 sequences, around a quarter of them seen only once. The clonotype originates from a human donor in good health (CMV status not recorded). Some clones in this sample may be carry-over from other donors' samples. V is TRBV19 and J is TRBJ1-1; D might be TRBD1 (6 bases). Material for sequencing was PBMCs. In DNA, the CDR3 is TGTGCCAGTAGTATCCAGGGGCGGTATAGTGAAGCTTTCTTT. It specifies CASSIQGRYSEAFF.